The text below deals with one T cell receptor (beta chain). Its antigen is not known. The sample belongs to a study of CD8+ T cells in alopecia areata. The study's findings and limits: There were also resident alphabeta T cells of normal skin sequenced in scalp samples. Lesional scalp, notably in alopecia totalis/universalis, had clonality above that of normal scalp.

Following extraction, RNA underwent reverse transcription to cDNA, which served as the sequencing template. Here immunoSEQ multiplex PCR was the method, and the copy in TCRdb shows in-frame clones only, minus some. The table lists 190,000 or so clones, roughly 50% of them singletons, with 5.5% in the top ten. The treatment is: oral pan-JAK inhibitor, 5-10 mg twice daily. Researchers took lesional scalp punch biopsies and peripheral blood from people who were alopecia areata patients. Germline V lookup: CDR1 SGDLS, CDR2 YYNGEE. The CDR3 is 14 amino acids. Trimming at V came to 4 bases and at J to 3 bases, leaving 6 bases not matched to a gene.

The chain employs TRBV9 and TRBJ1-2, with TRBD1 identical over 7 bases. The sequencing here drew on CD4+ T cells sorted from blood, taken at week 24, from a patient treated with tofacitinib. This sequence was found in a human donor with alopecia areata. The CDR3 DNA reads TGTGCCAGCAGCACCAGGACAGGTCACTATGGCTACACCTTC. The encoded protein is CASSTRTGHYGYTF.